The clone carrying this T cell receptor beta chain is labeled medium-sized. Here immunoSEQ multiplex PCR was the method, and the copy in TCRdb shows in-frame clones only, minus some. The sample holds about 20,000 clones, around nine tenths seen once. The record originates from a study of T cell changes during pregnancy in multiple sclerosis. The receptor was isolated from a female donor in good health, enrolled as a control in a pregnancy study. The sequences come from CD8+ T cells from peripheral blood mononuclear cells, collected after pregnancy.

For the CDR3, the DNA is TGTGCCAGCGCCGAAGGTAGCGGGGGAGGTAATGAGCAGTTCTTC. This encodes CASAEGSGGGNEQFF. The rearrangement joins TRBV6-4 to TRBJ2-1; 9 bases fit TRBD2. CDR3 length: 15 residues. CDR1 MRHNA and CDR2 SNTAGT come from the germline V gene. V gave up 8 bases and J gave up 7 bases; unmatched junction bases: 12.